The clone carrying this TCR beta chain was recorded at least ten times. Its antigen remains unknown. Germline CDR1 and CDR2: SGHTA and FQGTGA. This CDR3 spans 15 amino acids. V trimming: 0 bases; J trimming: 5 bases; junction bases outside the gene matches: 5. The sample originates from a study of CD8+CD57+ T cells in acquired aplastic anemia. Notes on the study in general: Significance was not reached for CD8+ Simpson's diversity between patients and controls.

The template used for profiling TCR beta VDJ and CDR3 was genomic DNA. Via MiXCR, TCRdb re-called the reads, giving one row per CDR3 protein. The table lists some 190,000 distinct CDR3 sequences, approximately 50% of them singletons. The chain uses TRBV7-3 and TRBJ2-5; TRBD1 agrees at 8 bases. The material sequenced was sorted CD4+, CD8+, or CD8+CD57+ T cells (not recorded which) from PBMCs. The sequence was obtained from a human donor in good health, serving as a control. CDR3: CASSLTSGGWETQYF. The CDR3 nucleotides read TGTGCCAGCAGCTTAACGTCAGGGGGCTGGGAGACCCAGTACTTC.